A single sample is the source of the 27 T cell receptor beta chains below, sequenced in a study of blood T cell repertoires in COVID-19. Sequencing was performed with immunoSEQ multiplex PCR; in TCRdb, only in-frame clones are kept and a portion is missing. The sample holds over 150,000 clones, around 88% seen once. The sample taken for sequencing was peripheral blood. These receptors were obtained from a woman in her seventies who had recovered from COVID-19.

This clone was counted a few times. This chain links TRBV3-1 (or the pseudogene TRBV3-2) with TRBJ2-1; possibly TRBD2 for D (5 bases). The CDR3 loop spans 16 amino acids. Trimming left V 1 base short and J 4 bases short, with 14 bases between. Germline values: CDR1 LGHDT, CDR2 YNNKEL (reference sequence). The CDR3: CASSQGLIALYNEQFF. The CDR3 coding sequence is TGTGCCAGCAGCCAAGGTTTAATAGCGCTGTACAATGAGCAGTTCTTC.

This clone turned up a few times. The chain has TRBV10-3 and TRBJ1-1, with D possibly TRBD1 on 5 matching bases. Germline CDR1 reads ENHRY; CDR2 reads SYGVKD. This CDR3 contains 15 residues. V was pared by 3 bases and J by 2 bases, with 13 bases between. The CDR3 sequence: CAISDADTGNTEAFF. CDR3 DNA: TGTGCCATCAGTGACGCGGACACGGGTAACACTGAAGCTTTCTTT.

Comment on this clone: Other DNA sequences within the sample encode an identical CDR3. The chain links TRBV19 to TRBJ1-2; tentatively, D is TRBD1 (6 bases). In germline, CDR1 is LNHDA, CDR2 SQIVND (reference sequence). The CDR3 length is 13 residues. Trimming left V 5 bases short and J 0 bases short, with 7 bases between. The CDR3 region is CASSRTANYGYTF. The CDR3 region has the DNA TGTGCCAGTAGTCGGACAGCTAACTATGGCTACACCTTC.

V gene TRBV18 combines with J gene TRBJ1-1; a possible D gene is TRBD1 (6 bases). CDR1 is KGHSH and CDR2 is LQKENI in the germline V gene. CDR3 length: 14 residues. V gave up 3 bases and J gave up 4 bases, with 12 bases separating them. The DNA of the CDR3 is TGTGCCAGCTCACCGCAGGGGAGATCCACTGAAGCTTTCTTT. It yields the protein CASSPQGRSTEAFF.

V gene TRBV4-1 combines with J gene TRBJ1-5, with 7 bases that match TRBD1. V was clipped by 4 bases and J by 4 bases; unmatched bases: 7. The CDR3 extends over 15 amino acids. Germline V CDR1 and CDR2: MGHRA, YSYEKL. The CDR3 DNA reads as TGCGCCAGCAGCCCCAGGGGGGACGGGAATCAGCCCCAGCATTTT. Its translation is CASSPRGDGNQPQHF.

The V and J genes are TRBV18 and TRBJ2-7, with D hard to call. The germline V and J ends were trimmed by 2 bases and 2 bases, with 7 bases remaining between them. This CDR3 is 13 amino acids long. Germline CDR1 reads KGHSH; CDR2 reads LQKENI. The DNA for the CDR3 is TGTGCCAGCTCACCAGCCAGTGCCTACGAGCAGTACTTC. Translating gives CASSPASAYEQYF.

CDR3 coding DNA: TGTGCCAGCAGCCCCTGGAACGGAGACGAGCAGTACTTC. As protein: CASSPWNGDEQYF. V gene TRBV12-3 or TRBV12-4 combines with J gene TRBJ2-7; unclear D gene. This CDR3 comprises 13 residues. V dropped 6 bases and J dropped 5 bases, with 14 bases sitting between them.

The rearrangement uses TRBV5-6 and TRBJ2-3; 7 bases match TRBD2. The length of the CDR3 is 16 residues. In germline, CDR1 is SGHDT, CDR2 YYEEEE. After removal of 0 bases from V and 4 bases from J, the junction contained 8 bases not matched to a gene. The CDR3 protein is CASSLARLAQADTQYF. CDR3 coding DNA: TGTGCCAGCAGCTTGGCCAGACTAGCTCAGGCAGATACGCAGTATTTT. The complete variable domain, with remaining parts taken from reference TRBV5-6 and TRBJ2-3, reads DAGVTQSPTHLIKTRGQQVTLRCSPKSGHDTVSWYQQALGQGPQFIFQYYEEEERQRGNFPDRFSGHQFPNYSSELNVNALLLGDSALYLCASSLARLAQADTQYFGPGTRLTVL.

The genes are TRBV5-1 and TRBJ2-3; possible D gene TRBD2, 5 bases. V lost 4 bases and J lost 4, with 10 bases in between. Germline values: CDR1 SGHRS, CDR2 YFSETQ. The CDR3 is 13 residues long. The CDR3 region is CASSTPGSDTQYF. The CDR3 nucleotides read TGCGCCAGCAGCACGCCGGGATCAGATACGCAGTATTTT.

The rearrangement links TRBV30 to TRBJ1-1, with D perhaps matching TRBD1 (6 bases). This CDR3 spans 12 amino acids. The V gene lost 5 bases and the J gene lost 1 base, with 8 bases spanning the gap. The germline CDR1 and CDR2 sequences are GTSNPN and SVGIG (reference sequence). CDR3 in amino acids: CAWGQKNTEAFF. Here the CDR3 DNA reads TGTGCCTGGGGACAGAAGAACACTGAAGCTTTCTTT.

This chain joins TRBV12-5 and TRBJ2-1; 8 bases are shared with TRBD2. CDR1 and CDR2 (germline): LGHNT, FRNRAP. The CDR3 has 13 residues. V dropped 6 bases and J dropped 15; count of bases not matched to a gene: 13. CDR3 sequence (DNA): TGTGCTAGTGGCCCCCGCCAGCGGGAGCCTCTGTTCTTC. Residues: CASGPRQREPLFF.

The chain links TRBV19 to TRBJ1-2; a possible D gene is TRBD1 (5 bases). Germline CDR1 is LNHDA and CDR2 is SQIVND (reference sequence). CDR3 length: 14 amino acids. Trimming took 7 bases from V and 4 from J, leaving 16 bases between them. The CDR3 here is CASTGHRGSYGYTF. For the CDR3, the DNA is TGTGCCAGTACCGGACACCGCGGGAGCTATGGCTACACCTTC.

The rearrangement links TRBV12-3 or TRBV12-4 to TRBJ2-5; D is ambiguous. Deletions cut 3 bases from V and 11 bases from J, with 10 bases between. The CDR3 length is 11 residues. The DNA of the CDR3 is TGTGCCAGCAGTTTTGCGGCAGAGCAGTACTTC. This codes for CASSFAAEQYF.

The chain has TRBV20-1 and TRBJ2-7; a weak D match, TRBD2 (5 bases). The CDR3 is 12 residues long. Per the germline V gene, CDR1 is DFQATT and CDR2 is SNEGSKA (reference sequence). The V gene lost 3 bases and the J gene lost 6 bases, with 12 bases spanning the gap. CDR3 protein: CSASALAGEQYF. Here the CDR3 DNA reads TGCAGTGCTAGTGCGCTAGCAGGCGAGCAGTACTTC.

This rearrangement joins TRBV9 to TRBJ2-3; TRBD2 aligns across 9 bases. This CDR3 has 17 residues. Germline CDR1 is SGDLS and CDR2 is YYNGEE. Losses at the gene ends were 3 bases for V and 5 bases for J; bases not matched to a gene: 13. The CDR3 spells CASSGGPTRGGGDTQYF. CDR3 nucleotides: TGTGCCAGCAGCGGGGGGCCTACGCGGGGGGGTGGAGATACGCAGTATTTT. Using reference TRBV9 and TRBJ2-3 for the parts outside the CDR3, the full variable domain is DSGVTQTPKHLITATGQRVTLRCSPRSGDLSVYWYQQSLDQGLQFLIQYYNGEERAKGNILERFSAQQFPDLHSELNLSSLELGDSALYFCASSGGPTRGGGDTQYFGPGTRLTVL.

V is TRBV19 and J is TRBJ1-3, with a possible D match to TRBD1 (5 bases). CDR1 and CDR2 from the germline V gene are LNHDA and SQIVND (reference sequence). The V end was cut by 6 bases, the J end by 7 bases, with 19 bases between. The CDR3 has 15 amino acids. The CDR3 spells CASSPLGPRGNTIYF. CDR3 DNA: TGTGCCAGTAGCCCACTTGGGCCCCGGGGGAACACCATATATTTT.

This chain links TRBV7-9 with TRBJ1-4; D perhaps matches TRBD1 (5 bases). This CDR3 is built from 14 residues. The germline V gene encodes CDR1 SEHNR and CDR2 FQNEAQ (reference sequence). Trimming took 5 bases from V and 6 from J, leaving 13 bases between them. The CDR3 here is CASSPQGGDEKLFF. DNA for the CDR3: TGTGCCAGCAGCCCCCAGGGCGGAGATGAAAAACTGTTTTTT.

This clone was seen only a few times. The genes are TRBV16 and TRBJ2-1; 7 bases are a match to TRBD2. The germline V gene encodes CDR1 KGHSY and CDR2 FQNENV. The V segment lost 3 bases and the J segment 10 bases; nucleotides outside the gene matches: 0. The CDR3 is 11 residues long. CDR3 DNA sequence: TGTGCCAGCAGCCAGGGGGGGGAGCAGTTCTTC. As protein: CASSQGGEQFF.

The chain couples TRBV3-1 (or the pseudogene TRBV3-2) to TRBJ2-2; 7 bases line up with TRBD1. V shed 3 bases, J shed 4 bases, and the junction held 2 bases outside the gene matches. Per the germline V gene, CDR1 is LGHDT and CDR2 is YNNKEL (reference sequence). The CDR3 spans 14 residues. The CDR3 bases are TGTGCCAGCAGCCAGACAGGGTCCACCGGGGAGCTGTTTTTT. Translated: CASSQTGSTGELFF.

A few counts support this clone. Other nucleotide sequences in the sample specify the same CDR3. The V and J genes are TRBV9 and TRBJ2-5, with TRBD2 as a possible D gene (5 bases). Germline CDR1 SGDLS, CDR2 YYNGEE. The CDR3 sequence is 14 residues long. V lost 0 bases to trimming and J lost 1 base, with 7 bases between them. The CDR3: CASSVAGGQETQYF. In DNA, the CDR3 is TGTGCCAGCAGCGTAGCTGGAGGCCAAGAGACCCAGTACTTC.

A few counts support this clone. The chain recombines TRBV5-1 with TRBJ2-7; tentatively, D is TRBD2 (6 bases). Germline V lookup: CDR1 SGHRS, CDR2 YFSETQ. The V gene lost 7 bases and the J gene lost 0 bases, with 11 bases spanning the gap. The CDR3 totals 13 residues. CDR3: CASERADSYEQYF. The CDR3 bases are TGCGCCAGCGAGCGGGCAGACTCCTACGAGCAGTACTTC.

The gene calls are TRBV25-1 and TRBJ1-2, with TRBD1 matching over 9 bases. This CDR3 comprises 12 residues. Per germline, CDR1 MGHDK and CDR2 SYGVNS. The junction had 6 bases not matched to a gene; V was cut back by 10 bases and J by 6 bases. The CDR3 is CAISDRGHGYTF. The CDR3 bases are TGTGCCATTTCGGACAGGGGACATGGCTACACCTTC.

This chain connects TRBV3-1 (or the pseudogene TRBV3-2) to TRBJ2-5; maybe TRBD1 (6 bases). This CDR3 spans 15 amino acids. Deletions cut 1 base from V and 7 bases from J, with 16 bases between. CDR1 and CDR2 (germline): LGHDT, YNNKEL (reference sequence). CDR3 bases: TGTGCCAGCAGCCAAGGGCAGGGGTGGGGAGCGACCCAGTACTTC. Its protein product is CASSQGQGWGATQYF.

This clone showed up many times. The chain links TRBV28 to TRBJ1-2; 11 bases align to TRBD1. The CDR3 has 17 amino acids. Germline V gene data show CDR1 as MDHEN and CDR2 as SYDVKM. Unmatched junction bases numbered 8, after V lost 3 bases and J lost 2 bases. CDR3 protein: CASSFSGQGVPNYGYTF. As DNA, the CDR3 is TGTGCCAGCAGTTTTTCGGGACAGGGGGTCCCAAACTATGGCTACACCTTC.

Note on this clone: Other DNA sequences within the sample encode an identical CDR3. The CDR3 nucleotides read TGTGCCAGCTCACCCACGACAGGGGGCGATCAGCCCCAGCATTTT. This codes for CASSPTTGGDQPQHF. This chain uses TRBV18 with TRBJ1-5, with TRBD1 matching over 10 bases. This CDR3 region has 15 residues. CDR1 is KGHSH, CDR2 LQKENI, per germline. The J segment lost 5 bases and the V segment lost 3 bases, leaving 4 bases of the junction unmatched.

The chain joins TRBV27 to TRBJ2-7; TRBD1 aligns across 8 bases. Per the germline V gene, CDR1 is MNHEY and CDR2 is SMNVEV (reference sequence). The CDR3 has 16 amino acids. V trimming: 0 bases; J trimming: 3 bases; junction bases outside the gene matches: 7. The CDR3 DNA reads TGTGCCAGCAGTTTATCAAGCGGACAGGGTCTCTACGAGCAGTACTTC. Translating it yields CASSLSSGQGLYEQYF.

V and J are TRBV7-2 and TRBJ2-7; D is ambiguous. Germline CDR1 is SGHTA and CDR2 is FQGNSA. V shed 1 base and J shed 0 bases, with 10 bases lying between them. This CDR3 is 15 amino acids long. As DNA, the CDR3 is TGTGCCAGCAGCTTAGGGCGGCCAACCTCCTACGAGCAGTACTTC. This sequence encodes CASSLGRPTSYEQYF.